Listed here are 20 T cell receptor delta chains from one sample, sequenced in a study of γδ T cells in repeated Plasmodium falciparum infection (dated by TCRdb to about 2021). For bulk TCR repertoire analysis, Vgamma9/Vdelta2+ and Vdelta2-negative gammadelta T cell populations were flow-sorted out of peripheral blood mononuclear cells. The library came from multiplex PCR. Sequencer: Illumina MiSeq. The public reads were reprocessed by TCRdb using CATT, and rows of matching DNA were later combined. Recorded for this sample are 50,000 to 55,000 delta-chain clones; 1.5% to 2% of them occurred a single time. Of the sample, about 23% falls within the top ten clones. Material for sequencing was gamma-delta T cells from blood. The receptors were gathered from a pool of human donors (malaria-infected and uninfected, not separated).

This clone was recorded many times. The protein TCRdb lists belongs to a much larger clone and differs from this DNA's translation at residue 13, which points to a read error; the protein shown is made from the DNA. The V call is TRDV1, the J call TRDJ1; 10 bases fit TRDD3. In the absence of a J gene in TCRdb, the DNA was matched to germline to assign it here. This CDR3 spans 20 amino acids. V lost 1 base, J lost 8 bases, and 22 bases stayed unmatched. CDR1 and CDR2 (germline): TSWWSYY, QGS. The CDR3 loop is CALGEQFHVLGDLAHLKLIF. The CDR3 nucleotides are TGTGCTCTTGGGGAACAATTCCACGTACTGGGGGATCTTGCACATTTGAAACTCATCTTT.

To note about this clone: The protein in TCRdb stems from a much larger clone and differs at residue 8 from this DNA's translation, likely a read error; here the protein is translated from the DNA. The CDR3 region is CALGEQSSYWGMRSTDKLIF. The CDR3 DNA is TGTGCTCTTGGGGAACAGTCAAGCTACTGGGGGATGAGGTCCACCGATAAACTCATCTTT. The chain carries TRDV1 and TRDJ1; 10 nucleotides line up with TRDD3. The J gene, not given by TCRdb, was assigned here from a germline match of the nucleotide sequence. The CDR3 has 20 residues. V shed 1 base and J 1 base; nucleotides not matched to a gene: 15. Germline-derived CDR1 and CDR2 are TSWWSYY and QGS.

Turning to this clone: TCRdb attributes to this sequence the protein of a much larger clone, which differs from the DNA translation at residue 9; a read error is likely, and the protein displayed is translated from the DNA. The V and J genes are TRDV3 and TRDJ1; 8 nucleotides match TRDD3. Matching the DNA to germline supplied the J gene, which TCRdb does not give. J gave up 7 bases and V 0 bases, and 7 bases lay outside the gene matches. Germline CDR1 TVYSNPD, CDR2 GDNSRS (reference sequence). This CDR3 has 13 residues. CDR3 nucleotide sequence: TGTGCCTTTAGGACGGGCTGGGGGAGTAAACTCATCTTT. Translation gives CAFRTGWGSKLIF.

Of note for this clone: A far larger clone is a single base away, which makes a read error likely. At the DNA level, this CDR3 is encoded by other sequences in the same sample as well. The chain recombines TRDV1 with TRDJ1; a possible D gene is TRDD3 (8 bases). No J gene is reported in TCRdb; it was inferred here by comparing the DNA with germline. Germline V lookup: CDR1 TSWWSYY, CDR2 QGS. There are 22 residues in the CDR3. The V and J ends lost 4 bases and 0 bases respectively, with 33 bases between them. The CDR3 nucleotides read TGTGCTCTTGGGGTTCCCTTCCTCCGACGGGGCTGGGGGACCCGATACACCGATAAACTCATCTTT. This translates into CALGVPFLRRGWGTRYTDKLIF.

This clone showed up just a few times. The chain uses TRDV2 and TRDJ1; TRDD3 aligns across 12 bases. TCRdb lists no J gene, so it was determined here by aligning the DNA to germline. The germline V gene has CDR1 GEAIGNYY and CDR2 EKD. V lost 0 bases to trimming and J lost 2 bases; unmatched junction nucleotides: 12. The CDR3 length is 19 residues. The CDR3: CACDTLQLGDTRETDKLIF. CDR3 sequence (DNA): TGTGCCTGTGACACCCTCCAACTGGGGGATACAAGAGAGACCGATAAACTCATCTTT.

To note about this clone: The protein in TCRdb stems from a much larger clone and differs at residue 3 from this DNA's translation, likely a read error; here the protein is translated from the DNA. The chain combines TRDV1 with TRDJ1, with 10 bases aligning to TRDD3. TCRdb is silent on the J gene; assignment here came from matching the DNA to germline. CDR1 TSWWSYY and CDR2 QGS come from the germline V gene. The CDR3 consists of 23 residues. In DNA, the CDR3 is TGTGCTCATGGGGAAGGTTCTTTCCCTTCGTTCGTACTGGGGGATGGATACACCGATAAACTCATCTTT. Its protein is CAHGEGSFPSFVLGDGYTDKLIF.

Many counts were recorded for this clone. This DNA's translation and the protein TCRdb lists, from a much larger clone, do not match at residue 9, likely due to a read error; the protein shown is translated from the DNA. The J gene is TRDJ1, the V gene TRDV3; TRDD3 matches at 10 bases. This CDR3 has 18 amino acids. Germline loops: CDR1 TVYSNPD, CDR2 GDNSRS (reference sequence). V lost 2 bases to trimming and J lost 1 base; unmatched junction nucleotides: 16. Here the CDR3 DNA reads TGTGCCTTTGGGTTCTACTGGGGGATGCGCCTCACCACCGATAAACTCATCTTT. Translating it yields CAFGFYWGMRLTTDKLIF.

This clone was observed a handful of times. It is likely a read error: a sequence one base away is far more abundant. The sample holds other DNA sequences that translate to the same CDR3. The V gene is TRDV3, but the J gene lacks a call; the table's D call TRDD3 went unverified against the DNA. CDR3 length equals 22 residues. Germline assignment: CDR1 TVYSNPD and CDR2 GDNSRS (reference sequence). CDR3 DNA: TGTGCCTTTCCCTCGCTCCGGCCTTCCTACGTTCCGGGGGAAGTTTCTGTCGATAAGCTCATCTTT. This codes for CAFPSLRPSYVPGEVSVDKLIF.

This clone is classed as medium-sized. The sample holds other DNA sequences that translate to the same CDR3. V is TRDV1 and J is TRDJ1, with D perhaps matching TRDD3 (6 bases). With 1 base removed from V and 0 bases from J, the gap between germline ends came to 27 bases. Germline-derived CDR1 and CDR2 are TSWWSYY and QGS. This CDR3 is 21 amino acids long. The CDR3 reads CALGEPRLATFGYFYTDKLIF. The CDR3 region has the DNA TGTGCTCTTGGGGAACCCCGCTTGGCTACGTTTGGATACTTCTACACCGATAAACTCATCTTT.

This clone has at least ten counts. A far bigger clonotype differs at one base, so this is likely a read error. The same CDR3 arises from other DNA sequences in this sample as well. The V and J genes are TRDV1 and TRDJ1; 10 bases map to TRDD3. The J gene is absent in TCRdb and was assigned here via DNA matching to germline. The germline V gene encodes CDR1 TSWWSYY and CDR2 QGS. The CDR3 contains 19 residues. The CDR3 sequence: CALYPLWGISGTYTDKLIF. For the CDR3, the DNA is TGTGCTCTTTACCCCCTCTGGGGGATATCTGGAACCTACACCGACAAACTCATCTTT.

Only a few counts were recorded for this clone. A single base is all that separates this from a far larger clone, so a read error is likely. Additional DNA sequences in this sample encode the identical CDR3. This rearrangement joins TRDV2 to TRDJ1; maybe TRDD3 (5 bases). CDR3 length equals 13 residues. The germline CDR1 and CDR2 sequences are GEAIGNYY and EKD. V shed 0 bases and J shed 6 bases, with 10 bases lying between them. The CDR3, as DNA: TGTGCCTGTGACACCGTTGGGGACCATAAACTCATCTTT. Amino acid sequence: CACDTVGDHKLIF.

This clone was recorded at least ten times. The rearrangement uses TRDV1 and TRDJ1; 11 bases are a match to TRDD3. In germline, CDR1 is TSWWSYY, CDR2 QGS. The J segment lost 0 bases and the V segment lost 0 bases, leaving 18 bases of the junction unmatched. This CDR3 region has 22 residues. CDR3 bases: TGTGCTCTTGGGGAACTTCGAGATTGGTGGGGGATACGGGGCTCTTACACCGATAAACTCATCTTT. It translates to CALGELRDWWGIRGSYTDKLIF.

For this clone: The protein held in TCRdb is that of a much larger clone and does not match this DNA's translation at residue 6, likely because of a read error; the protein shown is translated from the DNA. This chain links TRAV29/DV5 with TRDJ1; TRDD3 matches 8 bases. TCRdb carries no J gene annotation; the J gene was assigned here by matching the DNA with germline. From germline, CDR1 is NSMFDY and CDR2 ISSIKDK. V was clipped by 3 bases and J by 0 bases; unmatched bases: 25. The CDR3 sequence is 21 residues long. CDR3 coding DNA: TGTGCAGCAACCTTCCGCCCGCGATTTTGGGGATACCGGCGGTACACCGATAAACTCATCTTT. Protein: CAATFRPRFWGYRRYTDKLIF.

This clone was seen only once. The chain links TRDV1 to TRDJ1; 9 nucleotides match TRDD3. No J gene is reported in TCRdb; it was inferred here by comparing the DNA with germline. Germline lookup yields CDR1 TSWWSYY and CDR2 QGS. Trimming at V came to 3 bases and at J to 0 bases, leaving 44 bases not matched to a gene. The CDR3 has 29 residues. Written as DNA, the CDR3 is TGTGCTCTTGGGGATCTATCGGCCTTTGCGCCTACTGAACTTACTGGACGAACTGGGGGAACGAGGTACACCGATAAACTCATCTTT. This codes for CALGDLSAFAPTELTGRTGGTRYTDKLIF.

This clone was counted at least ten times. The protein that TCRdb holds for this DNA derives from a much larger clone and differs from the translated DNA at residue 4, which likely indicates a read error; the protein shown here is translated from the DNA. This chain uses TRDV2 with TRDJ1, with 10 bases matching TRDD3. The J gene, missing from TCRdb, was assigned here through DNA to germline matching. The CDR3 contains 21 residues. The ends lost 5 bases at V and 0 bases at J; junction bases unmatched: 23. CDR1 is GEAIGNYY, CDR2 EKD, per germline. DNA for the CDR3: TGTGCCTGTGGCCCCTTAAGTACCGTGGTGGGGGATACCCGAAACACCGATAAACTCATCTTT. It encodes CACGPLSTVVGDTRNTDKLIF.

As regards this clone: The TCRdb protein, from a much larger clone, departs from this DNA's translation at residue 21, likely by read error; the protein shown derives from the DNA. This chain uses TRDV1 with TRDJ1; 9 bases align to TRDD3. The J gene comes from matching the DNA to germline here; TCRdb lacks it. The CDR3 runs 25 residues. The germline V gene has CDR1 TSWWSYY and CDR2 QGS. The CDR3 loop is CALGRRRPFLMLVTGGPLYTEKLIF. DNA for the CDR3: TGTGCTCTTGGGCGTCGTAGGCCTTTCCTAATGTTGGTTACTGGGGGACCGCTGTACACCGAGAAACTCATCTTT.

In the case of this clone: A far larger clone is a single base away, which makes a read error likely. The same CDR3 arises from other DNA sequences in this sample as well. The chain recombines TRDV1 with TRDJ1, with 9 positions matching TRDD3. Since TCRdb gives no J gene, matching the DNA to germline was used here to assign it. V lost 4 bases to trimming and J lost 0 bases; unmatched junction nucleotides: 24. The CDR3 length is 22 residues. Germline V gene sequence: CDR1 TSWWSYY, CDR2 QGS. CDR3 DNA: TGTGCTCTTGGGGCTCCTATCCACCGTGTCCCGTACTGGGGGAAGTACACCGATAAACTCATCTTT. Protein: CALGAPIHRVPYWGKYTDKLIF.

This clone was observed at least ten times. A far larger clone lies a single base away; this is likely a read error. This sample includes further DNA sequences coding for the same CDR3. The V call is TRDV1, the J call TRDJ1; 10 bases align to TRDD3. The trim removed 2 bases at V and 0 bases at J, leaving 24 bases unmatched. The CDR3 covers 23 residues. CDR1 is TSWWSYY, CDR2 QGS, per germline. The CDR3 sequence: CALGEGSFPSFVLGDGYTDKLIF. The CDR3 DNA is TGTGCTCTTGGGGAAGGTTCTTTCCCTTCGTTCGTACTGGGGGATGGGTACACCGATAAACTCATCTTT.

There are a few counts of this clone. It differs at one base from a far larger clone, so likely a read error. The same CDR3 also results from other DNA sequences found in this sample. The V gene call reads TRDV2; no J gene was called; TRDD3 is the table's D call and was not checked against the DNA. This CDR3 is built from 17 residues. Germline CDR1 GEAIGNYY, CDR2 EKD. As DNA, the CDR3 is TGTGCCTGTGACACCCCCTGGGGGATACAGGACACCGATAAGCTCATCTTT. Its translation: CACDTPWGIQDTDKLIF.

The table lists this clone with a few counts. A read error is the likely source, as a far larger clone sits one nucleotide away. Other DNA sequences of this sample code for an identical CDR3. The V gene was identified as TRDV1, while no J gene was called; TRDD3 is the table's D call and was not checked against the DNA. CDR1 is TSWWSYY and CDR2 is QGS in the germline V gene. The CDR3 has 25 amino acids. For the CDR3, the DNA is TGTGCTCTTGGGGAACCCTATATCGCGTCCTTAAGGGTCTATACGGGGGATACGCGTTTTGATAAGCTCATCTTT. It encodes CALGEPYIASLRVYTGDTRFDKLIF.